These T cell receptor beta chains were read from a single sample in a study of T cell responses to AZD1222 COVID-19 vaccine. Sequencing used immunoSEQ multiplex PCR; TCRdb keeps in-frame clones, though not all of them. The sample comprises 150,000 to 200,000 clones, around 92% of which are singletons, and about 1.5% rests with the top ten. The material sequenced was peripheral blood, taken 28 days after the second AZD1222 dose. Every receptor here comes from an adult who received the AZD1222 COVID-19 vaccine. The CDR3 runs from the conserved cysteine through the conserved F or W. D genes are given only for firm matches. The listing skips clone size in some rows; elsewhere it reads once, few, many or a size class.

abundance	v_gene	d_gene	j_gene	CDR3nt	CDR3aa
NA	TRBV18	NA	TRBJ1-1	TGTGCCAGCTCACCACCAGGGGGGACTGAAGCTTTCTTT	CASSPPGGTEAFF
once	TRBV29-1	NA	TRBJ2-4	TGCAGCGTTGGTCAGGGTTTGGGCAAAAACATTCAGTACTTC	CSVGQGLGKNIQYF
NA	TRBV3-1/TRBV3-2	TRBD1	TRBJ1-1	TGTGCCAGCAGGGGACAGGGAGGCGGGGGCTCTGAAGCTTTCTTT	CASRGQGGGGSEAFF
NA	TRBV28	NA	TRBJ1-5	TGTGCCAGCAGCCAGGATCAGCCCCAGCATTTT	CASSQDQPQHF
NA	TRBV6-5	NA	TRBJ2-2	TGTGCCAGCAGCCGGCGCGGGGAGAACACCGGGGAGCTGTTTTTT	CASSRRGENTGELFF
NA	TRBV10-3	NA	TRBJ2-3	TGTGCCATCAGTGATAGGCTAGCAAGCACAGATACGCAGTATTTT	CAISDRLASTDTQYF
once	TRBV5-6	TRBD1	TRBJ1-5	TGTGCCAGCAGTCCAGGGGGGGGCGGTCAGCCCCAGCATTTT	CASSPGGGGQPQHF
NA	TRBV7-2	TRBD1	TRBJ1-2	TGTGCCAGCAGCTGGCGGACAGGGTATGGCTACACCTTC	CASSWRTGYGYTF
NA	TRBV5-1	NA	TRBJ1-1	TGCGCCAGCAGCTTGGACATGAACACTGAAGCTTTCTTT	CASSLDMNTEAFF
NA	TRBV11-3	NA	TRBJ2-2	TGTGCCAGCAGCTTTGCCGGGGAGCTGTTTTTT	CASSFAGELFF
once	TRBV18	TRBD1	TRBJ1-5	TGTGCCAGCTCACCACCTCCGGGACAGAATCAGCCCCAGCATTTT	CASSPPPGQNQPQHF
NA	TRBV27	NA	TRBJ2-7	TGTGCCAGCAGTTTCGCGGGGAGAATCTCCTACGAGCAGTACTTC	CASSFAGRISYEQYF
NA	TRBV2	NA	TRBJ1-1	TGTGCCGGCAGTGAGGGCAGGAACACTGAAGCTTTCTTT	CAGSEGRNTEAFF
NA	TRBV6-5	TRBD2	TRBJ2-1	TGTGCCAGCGAGGGACTAGCAGGATTCGGAGAGCAGTTCTTC	CASEGLAGFGEQFF
NA	TRBV2	NA	TRBJ2-7	TGTGCCAGCAGCAGGGATAGGGGGACCTACGAGCAGTACTTC	CASSRDRGTYEQYF
NA	TRBV18	NA	TRBJ1-1	TGTGCCAGCTCACCACCGGTAGGAGTCCGGGCTTTCTTT	CASSPPVGVRAFF
NA	TRBV19	TRBD1	TRBJ1-2	TGTGCCAGTAGTATATCGACAGGGACCTATGGCTACACCTTC	CASSISTGTYGYTF
NA	TRBV5-1	TRBD1	TRBJ1-6	TGCGCCAGCGGTAAGACAGGGGATTCACCCCTCCACTTT	CASGKTGDSPLHF
NA	TRBV18	NA	TRBJ1-2	TGTGCCAGCTCACCACCGACGGCCCTCTATGGCTACACCTTC	CASSPPTALYGYTF
NA	TRBV5-6	NA	TRBJ1-2	TGTGCCAGCAGCTTGGGTAATTTCTATGGCTACACCTTC	CASSLGNFYGYTF
NA	TRBV11-1	NA	TRBJ1-1	TGTGCCAGCAGCCTAAAGGTGAACACTGAAGCTTTCTTT	CASSLKVNTEAFF
once	TRBV6-5	NA	TRBJ2-5	TGTGCCAGCAGTTACGGGGGGCTCTCAGAGACCCAGTACTTC	CASSYGGLSETQYF
NA	TRBV9	TRBD2	TRBJ2-1	TGTGCCAGCAGCGCCATAGCGGGAGTGGGTGAGCAGTTCTTC	CASSAIAGVGEQFF
NA	TRBV2	NA	TRBJ1-4	TGTGCCAGCAGTGGTGGGAGTAATGAAAAACTGTTTTTT	CASSGGSNEKLFF
NA	TRBV6-1	TRBD1	TRBJ2-7	TGTGCCAGCAGTGAAAGGGACAGGGCCCTCGAGCAGTACTTC	CASSERDRALEQYF
NA	TRBV27	NA	TRBJ2-3	TGTGCCAGCAGTTTGGAATCGGCCGGAGATACGCAGTATTTT	CASSLESAGDTQYF
NA	TRBV11-3	TRBD1	TRBJ1-1	TGTGCCAGCAGTTTGACAGGGGCTACTGAAGCTTTCTTT	CASSLTGATEAFF
NA	TRBV6-6	NA	TRBJ1-2	TGTGCCAGCAGTCTACAGTCATATCGGTCTAACTATGGCTACACCTTC	CASSLQSYRSNYGYTF
NA	TRBV12-3/TRBV12-4	NA	TRBJ1-1	TGTGCCAGCACCCCTGGCACTGAAGCTTTCTTT	CASTPGTEAFF
NA	TRBV28	NA	TRBJ1-6	TGTGCCAGCAGACCCCAACAGGGAGGATCACCCCTCCACTTT	CASRPQQGGSPLHF
few	TRBV2	TRBD1	TRBJ2-7	TGTGCCAGCAGGGCACAGGGGGACGAGCAGTACTTC	CASRAQGDEQYF
NA	TRBV18	TRBD2	TRBJ2-3	TGTGCCAGCTCACCGGGACTAGCGGGGGGGCCAACAGATACGCAGTATTTT	CASSPGLAGGPTDTQYF
NA	TRBV3-1/TRBV3-2	NA	TRBJ1-2	TGTGCCAGCAGCCAAGGTGAGGGGGGCCAGGGCTATGGCTACACCTTC	CASSQGEGGQGYGYTF
NA	TRBV2	NA	TRBJ1-2	TGTGCCAGCAGTGACATCCCGGGGGGCGATGGCTACACCTTC	CASSDIPGGDGYTF
NA	TRBV13	TRBD1	TRBJ2-7	TGTGCCAGCAGCTTAGGCTCACAGGGGGCTTCCTACGAGCAGTACTTC	CASSLGSQGASYEQYF
NA	TRBV5-1	TRBD1	TRBJ1-5	TGCGCCAGCAGCTTGGAGACAGGGTTCAAAACGCTGAATAGCAATCAGCCCCAGCATTTT	CASSLETGFKTLNSNQPQHF
NA	TRBV7-8	NA	TRBJ1-1	TGTGCCAGCAGCTTATATCGGGGGCGCAGCACTGAAGCTTTCTTT	CASSLYRGRSTEAFF
NA	TRBV10-3	NA	TRBJ2-6	TGTGCCATCAGTGGAGGCCTCTCTGGGGCCAACGTCCTGACTTTC	CAISGGLSGANVLTF
NA	TRBV3-1/TRBV3-2	TRBD1	TRBJ1-1	TGTGCCAGCAGCCTTCCAACCCTGACAGGGGGCTTTGTGAGGCGGACTGAAGCTTTCTTT	CASSLPTLTGGFVRRTEAFF
NA	TRBV9	TRBD1	TRBJ2-7	TGTGCCAGCAGCGCGGGACAGGGGGCTGGCGAGCAGTACTTC	CASSAGQGAGEQYF
NA	TRBV6-1	NA	TRBJ1-6	TGTGCCAGCAGTGAAATAATAGGGCAGAATAATTCACCCCTCCACTTT	CASSEIIGQNNSPLHF
NA	TRBV12-5	NA	TRBJ1-5	TGTGCTAGTGGTTTGGGAGGCCAGGAGAGGCCCCAGCATTTT	CASGLGGQERPQHF
NA	TRBV7-2	NA	TRBJ2-3	TGTGCCAGCAGCTTAGCGGGCCCAGATACGCAGTATTTT	CASSLAGPDTQYF
NA	TRBV6-2/TRBV6-3	TRBD2	TRBJ2-2	TGTGCCAGCAGTTACTATCAGGGACTAGCGGGAGTAACCGGGGAGCTGTTTTTT	CASSYYQGLAGVTGELFF
NA	TRBV2	NA	TRBJ1-2	TGTGCCAGCCCCCGAGGGAGAGGGAGGGACTATGGCTACACCTTC	CASPRGRGRDYGYTF
NA	TRBV4-2	NA	TRBJ2-1	TGTGCCAGCAGCCAAGGCAACTACAATGAGCAGTTCTTC	CASSQGNYNEQFF
NA	TRBV7-9	NA	TRBJ1-1	TGTGCCAGCAGCCCCTACGGGAACACTGAAGCTTTCTTT	CASSPYGNTEAFF
NA	TRBV5-4	TRBD1	TRBJ1-1	TGTGCCAGCAGCTTGGCAGGACAGGGCCGAGCTGAAGCTTTCTTT	CASSLAGQGRAEAFF
NA	TRBV7-9	NA	TRBJ2-2	TGTGCCAGCAGCTTAGTCCGGACGTCCGGGAGCGGGGAGCTGTTTTTT	CASSLVRTSGSGELFF
NA	TRBV12-3/TRBV12-4	NA	TRBJ1-4	TGTGCCAGCAGTTTCCGGAGGAATGAAAAACTGTTTTTT	CASSFRRNEKLFF
NA	TRBV9	NA	TRBJ1-1	TGTGCCAGCAGCGTAGCAGGTGAGGGCACTGAAGCTTTCTTT	CASSVAGEGTEAFF
NA	TRBV9	TRBD1	TRBJ1-4	TGTGCCAGCAGCGCAGCCGGGACAGGGAATGAAAAACTGTTTTTT	CASSAAGTGNEKLFF
once	TRBV2	NA	TRBJ2-5	TGTGCCAGCAGTGGAAATAGCCGGGAGACCCAGTACTTC	CASSGNSRETQYF
NA	TRBV5-4	TRBD1	TRBJ1-3	TGTGCCAGCAGCTTGGACAGGGGTAAAGGAAACACCATATATTTT	CASSLDRGKGNTIYF
NA	TRBV11-2	TRBD2	TRBJ2-1	TGTGCCAGCAGCTTCCGGTTAGCGGGAGGGCCTCCCAATGAGCAGTTCTTC	CASSFRLAGGPPNEQFF
NA	TRBV6-5	NA	TRBJ1-6	TGTGCCAGCAGTAGCCGGGACCCCTTTAGGTCACCCCTCCACTTT	CASSSRDPFRSPLHF
NA	TRBV27	TRBD1	TRBJ1-2	TGTGCCAGCAGTTTAGGACAGGGAGTTAACTATGGCTACACCTTC	CASSLGQGVNYGYTF